This T cell receptor (beta chain) originates from a study of shared clonotypes between healthy human individuals. Study results and caveats: Rarefaction exposed incomplete sorted-subset sequencing despite large depth. Sharing across a few donors was seen in around 5% of naive CD4 clonotypes. The authors expected sequencing depth to affect clonotype sharing among donors.

With 4 bases clipped from V and 4 bases from J, the junction kept 2 bases outside the gene matches. Per the germline V gene, CDR1 is LNHDA and CDR2 is SQIVND (reference sequence). The CDR3 has 15 amino acids. A remark on this clone: As yet, its antigen is unknown.

At the deep level, the assay was run. The repertoire was sequenced with immunoSEQ multiplex PCR; TCRdb's copy has only in-frame clones and lacks some. This sample has approximately 530,000 clones, with roughly 95% found just once. The chain couples TRBV19 to TRBJ1-6; 9 positions match TRBD1. The sample comprised naive CD4+ T cells sorted from blood. Subset noted: CD45RA+ positively selected. The clonotype comes from a woman under 40 in good health. The CDR3 nucleotides are TGTGCCAGTAGTACGGGACAGGGATATAATTCACCCCTCCACTTT. Residues: CASSTGQGYNSPLHF. The whole variable domain, filled in from reference TRBV19 and TRBJ1-6, reads DGGITQSPKYLFRKEGQNVTLSCEQNLNHDAMYWYRQDPGQGLRLIYYSQIVNDFQKGDIAEGYSVSREKKESFPLTVTSAQKNPTAFYLCASSTGQGYNSPLHFGNGTRLTVT.